The 15 T cell receptor beta chains presented below share a single source sample, sequenced in a study of blood T cell repertoires in COVID-19. This table comes from immunoSEQ multiplex PCR, and its TCRdb copy is limited to in-frame clones, with some not included. Of about 180,000 clones in the sample, 70% to 85% are singletons; the top ten hold 17%. Sequencing was carried out using PBMCs or T cells enriched from blood (not recorded which). These TCRs come from a woman between 45 and 65 years old who had recovered from COVID-19.

This clone has more than one count but fewer than ten. The J gene is TRBJ2-7, the V gene TRBV7-9, with D possibly matching TRBD2 (6 bases). Germline lookup yields CDR1 SEHNR and CDR2 FQNEAQ (reference sequence). Trimming took 7 bases from V and 3 from J, leaving 13 bases between them. CDR3 length: 13 amino acids. In nucleotides, the CDR3 is TGTGCCAGCAACAAGGCGGGACTCTACGAGCAGTACTTC. Translating it yields CASNKAGLYEQYF.

The rearrangement uses TRBV6-2 or TRBV6-3 and TRBJ1-1, with D uncertain. This CDR3 region has 11 residues. The germline CDR1 and CDR2 sequences are MNHEY and SVGEGT. The V end lost 2 bases, the J end lost 7 bases, and 5 bases lay between the germline ends. This CDR3 reads CASSYLLEAFF. The CDR3 DNA reads as TGTGCCAGCAGTTACCTTCTTGAAGCTTTCTTT.

The chain uses TRBV24-1 and TRBJ2-1, with D unclear. Germline V CDR1 and CDR2: KGHDR, SFDVKD. There are 15 residues in the CDR3. Trimming took 6 bases from V and 4 from J, leaving 15 bases between them. DNA of the CDR3: TGTGCCACCAGTACCGCGGAAGCGAAGTACAATGAGCAGTTCTTC. This translates into CATSTAEAKYNEQFF.

This clone was detected only a few times. The chain links TRBV18 to TRBJ2-6; 7 bases map to TRBD1. Germline V CDR1 and CDR2: KGHSH, LQKENI. V was clipped by 8 bases and J by 4 bases; unmatched bases: 8. This CDR3 has 15 residues. CDR3 amino acids: CASATGASGANVLTF. CDR3 in DNA: TGTGCCAGCGCCACAGGGGCTTCGGGGGCCAACGTCCTGACTTTC. Based on the CDR3 plus reference TRBV18 and TRBJ2-6, the full variable domain is NAGVMQNPRHLVRRRGQEARLRCSPMKGHSHVYWYRQLPEEGLKFMVYLQKENIIDESGMPKERFSAEFPKEGPSILRIQQVVRGDSAAYFCASATGASGANVLTFGAGSRLTVL.

The V gene is TRBV5-1, the J gene TRBJ1-1; no clear D. This CDR3 is built from 12 residues. Trimming pared 4 bases from V and 3 bases from J, leaving 7 bases between. In germline, CDR1 is SGHRS, CDR2 YFSETQ. CDR3 amino acids: CASSPEDTEAFF. For the CDR3, the DNA is TGCGCCAGCAGCCCTGAGGACACTGAAGCTTTCTTT.

This clone was counted a few times. V and J are TRBV2 and TRBJ1-6; 7 positions match TRBD1. J was trimmed by 3 bases and V by 4 bases; bases with no gene match: 3. This CDR3 contains 15 residues. Germline CDR1 and CDR2: SNHLY and FYNNEI. The chain's CDR3 is CASSGDRDYNSPLHF. The CDR3 DNA reads TGTGCCAGCAGTGGAGACAGGGACTATAATTCACCCCTCCACTTT.

The V call is TRBV24-1, the J call TRBJ2-6, with D perhaps matching TRBD2 (5 bases). The V end was cut by 4 bases, the J end by 4 bases, with 7 bases between. This CDR3 is 14 amino acids long. In germline, CDR1 is KGHDR, CDR2 SFDVKD. CDR3 loop: CATSDPGGANVLTF. CDR3 bases: TGTGCCACCAGTGACCCGGGGGGGGCCAACGTCCTGACTTTC.

The chain links TRBV9 to TRBJ1-2; 10 nucleotides align to TRBD1. Trimming took 9 bases from V and 7 from J; bases not matched to a gene: 12. Germline CDR1 reads SGDLS; CDR2 reads YYNGEE. The CDR3 sequence is 14 residues long. The CDR3 coding sequence is TGTGCCAAGCGCGGGACAGGGGCCCCGATTGGCTACACCTTC. Residues: CAKRGTGAPIGYTF.

The chain is built from TRBV5-1 and TRBJ2-7; no reliable D call. This CDR3 has 13 amino acids. Trimming removed 0 bases at V and 3 bases at J, with 7 bases between. The germline gives CDR1 SGHRS, CDR2 YFSETQ. This CDR3 reads CASSLGYNYEQYF. The CDR3 DNA reads TGCGCCAGCAGCTTGGGATACAACTACGAGCAGTACTTC.

J is TRBJ2-7 and V is TRBV7-2, with 7 bases aligning to TRBD2. V dropped 8 bases and J dropped 2; count of bases not matched to a gene: 6. The CDR3 contains 13 residues. Germline loops: CDR1 SGHTA, CDR2 FQGNSA. The CDR3 region is CASSLGRAYEQYF. The CDR3 DNA sequence: TGTGCCAGCTCCCTGGGGAGGGCCTACGAGCAGTACTTC.

The rearrangement uses TRBV18 and TRBJ1-2; maybe TRBD1 (5 bases). The CDR3 has 16 amino acids. The germline V and J ends were trimmed by 4 bases and 8 bases, with 23 bases remaining between them. From germline, CDR1 is KGHSH and CDR2 LQKENI. In DNA form, the CDR3 reads TGTGCCAGCTCACTCAGGGATGCGAATTCCTCGCCGGGCTACACCTTC. Its protein is CASSLRDANSSPGYTF.

This chain joins TRBV11-2 and TRBJ2-4, with D tentatively TRBD1 (6 bases). Germline V gene data show CDR1 as SGHAT and CDR2 as FQNNGV. The CDR3 runs 13 residues. The V and J ends lost 2 bases and 5 bases respectively, with 7 bases between them. Here the CDR3 DNA reads TGTGCCAGCAGCTTATCAGGGGAAAACATTCAGTACTTC. It yields the protein CASSLSGENIQYF.

J is TRBJ1-2 and V is TRBV4-3; D is possibly TRBD1 (5 bases). CDR1 and CDR2 from the germline V gene are LGHNA and YSLEER. The V end was cut by 0 bases, the J end by 1 base, with 15 bases between. The CDR3 is made up of 17 amino acids. This CDR3 is CASSQEKGGTVNYGYTF. The CDR3 bases are TGCGCCAGCAGCCAAGAAAAAGGCGGGACGGTTAACTATGGCTACACCTTC.

The chain couples TRBV15 to TRBJ1-5, with D maybe TRBD1 (5 bases). CDR1 and CDR2 from the germline V gene are LNHNV and YYDKDF (reference sequence). V lost 5 bases and J lost 4, with 24 bases in between. The CDR3 is 18 amino acids. In DNA, the CDR3 is TGTGCCACCAGCCACTCCGTCCTATTTGGACAAGTAAATCAGCCCCAGCATTTT. It translates to CATSHSVLFGQVNQPQHF.

This chain uses TRBV11-3 with TRBJ2-1; D possibly corresponds to TRBD2 (6 bases). V shed 1 base and J shed 2 bases, with 12 bases lying between them. The CDR3 contains 16 residues. The germline V gene encodes CDR1 SGHNT and CDR2 YENEEA. The CDR3 DNA is TGTGCCAGCAGCTTAGGTGGGGGAGGTCCCTACAATGAGCAGTTCTTC. Translating gives CASSLGGGGPYNEQFF.